This entry concerns a single TCR beta chain. The antigen is undetermined. TCRdb re-derived calls from the RT-PCR reads in MiXCR, one entry per CDR3 protein. The sample has over 150,000 distinct CDR3 sequences, approximately 11% seen once. The sample comes from a study of response to subunit inactivated influenza vaccine. Findings and caveats of the study: Only a handful of new T cells, the authors suggested, are recruited with each seasonal influenza vaccination.

Per the germline V gene, CDR1 is SGHRS and CDR2 is YFSETQ. Trimming took 3 bases from V and 5 from J; bases not matched to a gene: 10. CDR3 length: 17 amino acids. The TCR was taken from a man in his fifties or sixties who received an inactivated influenza vaccine. The genes are TRBV5-1 and TRBJ2-5, with 13 bases aligning to TRBD2. The specimen comprised non-naive T cells sorted from PBMCs, sampled more than 35 days after vaccination. Here the CDR3 DNA reads TGCGCCAGCAGCTCCCCAACTAGCGGGAGGGCCTTGGAGACCCAGTACTTC. Translation: CASSSPTSGRALETQYF.